This entry lists 10 T cell receptor beta chains sequenced from one sample in a study of control samples from healthy donors and cancer patients. Produced via immunoSEQ multiplex PCR; TCRdb's table is partial and in-frame only. The sample contains fewer than 300,000 clones, roughly 82% of which appear only once. The sample consisted of PBMCs. The receptors were sampled from a woman aged 60-70 years with lung cancer.

CDR3: CASSEEGQGISKPQHF. The DNA for the CDR3 is TGTGCCAGCAGTGAAGAGGGACAGGGGATTAGCAAGCCCCAGCATTTT. This chain uses TRBV6-1 with TRBJ1-5; 10 bases align to TRBD1. Germline V gives CDR1 MNHNS, CDR2 SASEGT. The V segment lost 1 base and the J segment 8 bases; nucleotides outside the gene matches: 8. This CDR3 is 16 amino acids long.

The chain combines TRBV5-4 with TRBJ1-6; maybe TRBD1 (5 bases). This CDR3 has 16 amino acids. Germline V gene data show CDR1 as SGHNT and CDR2 as YYREEE (reference sequence). V lost 2 bases, J lost 0 bases, and 9 bases lay in between. In DNA, the CDR3 is TGTGCCAGCAGCTTAGGGGAAAACTCCTATAATTCACCCCTCCACTTT. It codes for CASSLGENSYNSPLHF.

The chain uses TRBV27 and TRBJ1-5; 7 bases line up with TRBD1. CDR3 length: 15 amino acids. Germline CDR1 and CDR2: MNHEY and SMNVEV (reference sequence). The V segment lost 4 bases and the J segment 6 bases; nucleotides outside the gene matches: 9. Here the CDR3 reads CASSSLNRGGQPQHF. The DNA for the CDR3 is TGTGCCAGCAGTTCCCTAAACAGGGGAGGTCAGCCCCAGCATTTT.

In its sample, this clone was seen once. An end of the junction does not agree with germline; a read error may underlie this. V is TRBV6-6 and J is TRBJ1-1, with 8 bases matching TRBD1. Germline CDR1 MNHNY, CDR2 SVGAGI (reference sequence). This CDR3 has 14 residues. The CDR3 DNA reads TGTGCCAGCAGTCTGACAGGGGAGAACGCTGAAGCTTTCTTT. This codes for CASSLTGENAEAFF.

CDR3 residues: CASSPTPDTQYF. The CDR3 DNA is TGCGCCAGCAGTCCAACACCAGATACGCAGTATTTT. This chain joins TRBV10-1 and TRBJ2-3; D not resolved. CDR3 length: 12 amino acids. Between the trimmed V and J ends, which lost 5 bases and 4 bases, there was a span of 7 bases. Germline CDR1 WNHNN, CDR2 SYGVQD (reference sequence).

V and J are TRBV12-5 and TRBJ1-4; no definite D call. Germline CDR1 reads LGHNT; CDR2 reads FRNRAP. Trimming stripped 0 bases from V and 5 bases from J, with 7 bases between. The CDR3 consists of 14 residues. CDR3 region: CASGLVSPNEKLFF. The DNA for the CDR3 is TGTGCTAGTGGTTTGGTTTCCCCCAATGAAAAACTGTTTTTT.

V is TRBV14 and J is TRBJ2-5, with TRBD2 identical over 8 bases. Germline assignment: CDR1 SGHDN and CDR2 FVKESK. The trim removed 3 bases at V and 5 bases at J, leaving 11 bases unmatched. The CDR3 totals 16 residues. The CDR3 protein is CASSQIAGHSTETQYF. The CDR3 DNA reads as TGTGCCAGCAGCCAGATAGCGGGGCATTCGACGGAGACCCAGTACTTC.

The chain combines TRBV3-1 (or the pseudogene TRBV3-2) with TRBJ2-2, with 10 bases lining up with TRBD2. CDR1 is LGHDT, CDR2 YNNKEL, per germline (reference sequence). The CDR3 extends over 17 amino acids. Trimming cost V 0 bases and J 1 base; bases outside gene matches: 2. In DNA, the CDR3 is TGTGCCAGCAGCCAAGATCCTAGCGGGGGGAACACCGGGGAGCTGTTTTTT. Protein product: CASSQDPSGGNTGELFF.

The V call is TRBV7-9, the J call TRBJ1-1, with unresolved D. V was shortened by 1 base and J by 2 bases, with 11 bases between the two germline ends. Per the germline V gene, CDR1 is SEHNR and CDR2 is FQNEAQ (reference sequence). This CDR3 has 15 amino acids. The CDR3 nucleotides are TGTGCCAGCAGCTTAGGGGATTCCCCAAACACTGAAGCTTTCTTT. The encoded protein is CASSLGDSPNTEAFF. Full variable domain (outside the CDR3, taken from reference TRBV7-9 and TRBJ1-1): DTGVSQNPRHKITKRGQNVTFRCDPISEHNRLYWYRQTLGQGPEFLTYFQNEAQLEKSRLLSDRFSAERPKGSFSTLEIQRTEQGDSAMYLCASSLGDSPNTEAFFGQGTRLTVV.

This clone has just one count. The chain links TRBV19 to TRBJ1-2; tentatively, D is TRBD1 (6 bases). CDR3 length: 13 residues. The germline V and J ends were trimmed by 4 bases and 0 bases, with 6 bases remaining between them. Germline V lookup: CDR1 LNHDA, CDR2 SQIVND (reference sequence). The CDR3 coding sequence is TGTGCCAGTAGTAGGACAGCTAACTATGGCTACACCTTC. The encoded protein is CASSRTANYGYTF.